This TCR beta chain was found in a study of T cells expressing NK-cell markers. Study details: Most of the eight sequenced donors tested HCMV-seropositive; one tested seronegative. Study results and limitations: For four donors, these clonotypes were likewise the leading ones in the CD3+CD56-NKG2C+ fraction.

TCRdb reprocessed the 5' RACE reads and reports one entry per CDR3 protein, with no DNA. The data show 350,000 to 450,000 distinct CDR3 sequences, and the top ten clones hold roughly 5.2%. Regarding this clonotype: Its specificity is unknown.

The CDR3 sequence is 13 residues long. Per the germline V gene, CDR1 is MDHEN and CDR2 is SYDVKM. The TCR was taken from a man between 18 and 69 years old in good health. The specimen sequenced was blood T cells: a sorted CD56 or NKG2C T cell subset, CD4+ or CD8+ T cells, or bulk PBMC T cells (not recorded which). The chain is built from TRBV28 and TRBJ2-5. This chain's CDR3 is CASSLGTRETQYF. The full variable domain, in which reference TRBV28 and TRBJ2-5 provide the parts outside the CDR3, is DVKVTQSSRYLVKRTGEKVFLECVQDMDHENMFWYRQDPGLGLRLIYFSYDVKMKEKGDIPEGYSVSREKKERFSLILESASTNQTSMYLCASSLGTRETQYFGPGTRLLVL.